This TCR beta chain was captured in a study of CD8 T cells in ankylosing spondylitis. This CDR3 is built from 14 residues. Per germline, CDR1 LNHNV and CDR2 YYDKDF (reference sequence). With 5 bases removed from V and 0 bases from J, the gap between germline ends came to 8 bases. Overall study results and limits: Significant enrichment of disease-linked clones was reportedly seen in matched ankylosing spondylitis synovial fluid. The authors found the disease-linked clones to be CD8+ and relatively rare in peripheral blood. Before this, some motif variants had been reported in reactive arthritis synovial fluid and blood.

About this clonotype: Its antigen is not identified.

TCRdb reanalysed the 5' RACE reads using MiXCR and keeps one entry per CDR3 protein. The sample lists around 250,000 distinct CDR3 sequences; over 30% were seen once. The sequenced material came from blood, either unsorted or a sorted T cell fraction (not recorded which). The TCR comes from a male donor with ankylosing spondylitis or in good health (not recorded which). The rearrangement links TRBV15 to TRBJ2-4, with D possibly matching TRBD2 (6 bases). CDR3 nucleotides: TGTGCCACCAGCCGCGGGGTAGCCAAAAACATTCAGTACTTC. Amino acid sequence: CATSRGVAKNIQYF.